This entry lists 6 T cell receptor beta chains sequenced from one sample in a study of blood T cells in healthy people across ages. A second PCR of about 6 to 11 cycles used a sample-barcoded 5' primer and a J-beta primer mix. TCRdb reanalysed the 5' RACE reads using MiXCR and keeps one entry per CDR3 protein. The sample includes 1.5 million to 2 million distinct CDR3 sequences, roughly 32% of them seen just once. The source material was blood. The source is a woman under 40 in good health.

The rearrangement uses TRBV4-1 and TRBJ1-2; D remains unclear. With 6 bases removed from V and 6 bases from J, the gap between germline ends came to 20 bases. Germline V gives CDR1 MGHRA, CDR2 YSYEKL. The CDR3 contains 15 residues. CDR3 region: CASRMWTLGDDGYTF. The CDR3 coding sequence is TGCGCCAGCAGGATGTGGACGCTCGGAGATGATGGCTACACCTTC.

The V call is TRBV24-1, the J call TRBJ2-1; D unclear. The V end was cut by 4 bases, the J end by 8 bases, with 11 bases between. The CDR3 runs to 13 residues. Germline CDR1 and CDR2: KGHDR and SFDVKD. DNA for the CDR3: TGTGCCACCAGTGACCCCGGTGGGGATGAGCAGTTCTTC. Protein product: CATSDPGGDEQFF.

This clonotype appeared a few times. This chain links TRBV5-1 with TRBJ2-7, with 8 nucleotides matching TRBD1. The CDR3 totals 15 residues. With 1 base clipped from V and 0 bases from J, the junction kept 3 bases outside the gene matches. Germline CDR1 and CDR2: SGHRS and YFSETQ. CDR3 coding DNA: TGCGCCAGCAGCTTGAATCAGGGGGCCTCCTACGAGCAGTACTTC. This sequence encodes CASSLNQGASYEQYF.

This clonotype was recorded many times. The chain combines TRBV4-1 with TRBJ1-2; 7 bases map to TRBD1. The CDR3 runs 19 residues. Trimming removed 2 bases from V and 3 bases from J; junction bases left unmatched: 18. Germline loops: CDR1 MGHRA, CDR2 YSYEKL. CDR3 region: CASSQNTFLRDSLYYGYTF. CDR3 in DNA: TGCGCCAGCAGCCAAAATACCTTTCTACGGGACAGCTTATACTATGGCTACACCTTC.

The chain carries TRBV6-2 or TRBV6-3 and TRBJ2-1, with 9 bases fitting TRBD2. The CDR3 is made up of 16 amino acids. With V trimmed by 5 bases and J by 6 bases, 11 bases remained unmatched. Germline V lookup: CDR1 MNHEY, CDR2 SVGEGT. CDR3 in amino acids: CASSNPGTSICNEQFF. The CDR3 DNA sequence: TGTGCCAGCAGTAATCCCGGGACTAGCATCTGCAATGAGCAGTTCTTC.

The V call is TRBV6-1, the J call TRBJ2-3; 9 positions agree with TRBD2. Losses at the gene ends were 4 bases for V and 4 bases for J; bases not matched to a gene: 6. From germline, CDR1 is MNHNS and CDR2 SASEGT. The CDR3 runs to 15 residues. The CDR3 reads CASSGGSGSPDTQYF. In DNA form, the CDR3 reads TGTGCCAGCAGTGGTGGTAGCGGGAGCCCAGATACGCAGTATTTT.